The next 22 T cell receptor beta chains were all read from a single sample in a study of shared clonotypes between healthy human individuals. Sequencing was performed with immunoSEQ multiplex PCR; in TCRdb, only in-frame clones are kept and a portion is missing. The sample lists roughly 2,000,000 clones, over 85% occurring once. CD45RO-negative cells were positively selected for CCR7, leaving out terminally differentiated effector memory CD45RA+ cells. Sequences were obtained from naive CD8+ T cells sorted from blood. The receptors were sampled from a man aged 18 to 29 in good health.

The chain uses TRBV6-5 and TRBJ2-1; 9 nucleotides agree with TRBD2. Trimming at V came to 4 bases and at J to 0 bases, leaving 4 bases not matched to a gene. CDR1 and CDR2 (germline): MNHEY, SVGAGI. The CDR3 sequence is 16 residues long. CDR3 nucleotides: TGTGCCAGCAGTTTAGGACTAGCGAGCTCCTACAATGAGCAGTTCTTC. This translates into CASSLGLASSYNEQFF.

The chain recombines TRBV9 with TRBJ2-1, with 12 positions matching TRBD1. Germline values: CDR1 SGDLS, CDR2 YYNGEE. V lost 3 bases, J lost 4 bases, and 8 bases stayed unmatched. The CDR3 covers 17 residues. The CDR3 DNA follows: TGTGCCAGCAGCGAACATCCGGGACAGGGGGCGTACAATGAGCAGTTCTTC. The encoded protein is CASSEHPGQGAYNEQFF. Combining the CDR3 with reference TRBV9 and TRBJ2-1 gives the whole variable domain DSGVTQTPKHLITATGQRVTLRCSPRSGDLSVYWYQQSLDQGLQFLIQYYNGEERAKGNILERFSAQQFPDLHSELNLSSLELGDSALYFCASSEHPGQGAYNEQFFGPGTRLTVL.

Concerning this clone itself: This CDR3 is also generated by other DNA sequences in the sample. V is TRBV5-4 and J is TRBJ2-7; 7 bases fit TRBD2. Germline lookup yields CDR1 SGHNT and CDR2 YYREEE (reference sequence). V was clipped by 4 bases and J by 2 bases; unmatched bases: 3. The CDR3 length is 13 residues. CDR3 coding DNA: TGTGCCAGCAGCCCGGGGGGAGCCTACGAGCAGTACTTC. Amino acid sequence: CASSPGGAYEQYF. Full variable domain (rest looked up from reference TRBV5-4 and TRBJ2-7): ETGVTQSPTHLIKTRGQQVTLRCSSQSGHNTVSWYQQALGQGPQFIFQYYREEENGRGNFPPRFSGLQFPNYSSELNVNALELDDSALYLCASSPGGAYEQYFGPGTRLTVT.

The gene calls are TRBV9 and TRBJ1-1; no clear D. The germline V gene encodes CDR1 SGDLS and CDR2 YYNGEE. The CDR3 covers 14 residues. The V end was cut by 0 bases, the J end by 1 base, with 7 bases between. For the CDR3, the DNA is TGTGCCAGCAGCGTAGAAATCGAGAACACTGAAGCTTTCTTT. This codes for CASSVEIENTEAFF. Full variable domain (missing parts from reference TRBV9 and TRBJ1-1): DSGVTQTPKHLITATGQRVTLRCSPRSGDLSVYWYQQSLDQGLQFLIQYYNGEERAKGNILERFSAQQFPDLHSELNLSSLELGDSALYFCASSVEIENTEAFFGQGTRLTVV.

As for this clone: This sample also contains other DNA sequences that code for the same CDR3. V usage is TRBV4-1 and J usage is TRBJ2-1; the match to TRBD2 covers 8 bases. Trimming cost V 2 bases and J 0 bases; bases outside gene matches: 0. The CDR3 is 15 amino acids. Germline V gene lookup returns CDR1 MGHRA and CDR2 YSYEKL. The CDR3 nucleotides are TGCGCCAGCAGCCAAACTAGCGGCTCCTACAATGAGCAGTTCTTC. This sequence encodes CASSQTSGSYNEQFF.

The genes are TRBV2 and TRBJ2-2; 10 bases align to TRBD2. Germline trimming cut 0 bases from V and 6 bases from J; bases unmatched to any gene: 4. Germline V gene sequence: CDR1 SNHLY, CDR2 FYNNEI. The CDR3 length is 16 residues. Here the CDR3 DNA reads TGTGCCAGCAGTGAAGCGGCTAGCGGGGGCCCCGGGGAGCTGTTTTTT. It encodes CASSEAASGGPGELFF.

This chain's CDR3 is CASSALRTGDTEAFF. As DNA, the CDR3 is TGTGCCAGCTCAGCACTTCGGACAGGGGATACTGAAGCTTTCTTT. The chain couples TRBV18 to TRBJ1-1; 9 bases match TRBD1. Germline trimming cut 5 bases from V and 5 bases from J; bases unmatched to any gene: 9. The V gene's germline CDR1 is KGHSH and CDR2 LQKENI. The CDR3 contains 15 residues.

This clone was recorded once. This chain joins TRBV5-5 and TRBJ2-7, with 7 bases fitting TRBD2. With V trimmed by 3 bases and J by 0 bases, 6 bases remained unmatched. Germline V gene data show CDR1 as SGHKS and CDR2 as YYEKEE (reference sequence). The CDR3 loop spans 15 amino acids. Here the CDR3 DNA reads TGTGCCAGCAGCTGGAGGGACTATAGCTCCTACGAGCAGTACTTC. Translating it yields CASSWRDYSSYEQYF.

This chain links TRBV23-1 with TRBJ1-5; no reliable D call. TRBV23-1 is marked as an open reading frame, function uncertain. The CDR3 loop spans 13 amino acids. The V end lost 4 bases, the J end lost 4 bases, and 8 bases lay between the germline ends. This CDR3 reads CASSPRLNQPQHF. The CDR3 bases are TGCGCCAGCAGTCCACGACTAAATCAGCCCCAGCATTTT.

V usage is TRBV28 and J usage is TRBJ2-7; possibly TRBD1 for D (6 bases). The CDR3 is 13 amino acids. Germline V lookup: CDR1 MDHEN, CDR2 SYDVKM. The V gene lost 2 bases and the J gene lost 4 bases, with 9 bases spanning the gap. Written as DNA, the CDR3 is TGTGCCAGCAGTTTAGAGACAGGATACGAGCAGTACTTC. As protein: CASSLETGYEQYF.

V is TRBV10-1 and J is TRBJ2-1; 9 bases are a match to TRBD1. There are 15 residues in the CDR3. Germline V gene lookup returns CDR1 WNHNN and CDR2 SYGVQD (reference sequence). J lost 8 bases, V lost 4 bases, and 9 bases had no gene match. CDR3 in amino acids: CASSGEGQGWDEQFF. CDR3 nucleotide sequence: TGCGCCAGCAGTGGGGAGGGACAGGGATGGGATGAGCAGTTCTTC.

The chain recombines TRBV4-3 with TRBJ2-1; D unclear. V lost 0 bases and J lost 6, with 15 bases in between. The CDR3 spans 16 residues. Germline CDR1 LGHNA, CDR2 YSLEER. DNA for the CDR3: TGCGCCAGCAGCCAAGATCAAGGTGGGGTGCCCAATGAGCAGTTCTTC. Residues: CASSQDQGGVPNEQFF.

This chain uses TRBV2 with TRBJ2-7; TRBD2 agrees at 9 bases. CDR1 and CDR2 (germline): SNHLY, FYNNEI. This CDR3 has 14 amino acids. With 7 bases clipped from V and 2 bases from J, the junction kept 6 bases outside the gene matches. CDR3 loop: CASISTSGTYEQYF. The CDR3 DNA follows: TGTGCCAGCATCTCGACTAGCGGAACCTACGAGCAGTACTTC.

The V gene is TRBV5-1, the J gene TRBJ2-1; the D gene is possibly TRBD2 (6 bases). This CDR3 has 14 amino acids. Germline V gene data show CDR1 as SGHRS and CDR2 as YFSETQ. Trimming removed 1 base at V and 5 bases at J, with 10 bases between. CDR3 nucleotide sequence: TGCGCCAGCAGCTTGTGGGGGGTGGACAATGAGCAGTTCTTC. It is translated as CASSLWGVDNEQFF.

This clone has more than one count but fewer than ten. The rearrangement joins TRBV7-9 to TRBJ2-2; TRBD1 might be the D (5 bases). From germline, CDR1 is SEHNR and CDR2 FQNEAQ (reference sequence). V was trimmed by 5 bases and J by 8 bases, leaving 6 bases between them. The CDR3 runs to 11 residues. The CDR3 DNA reads as TGTGCCAGCAGCCCAGGGGGGGAGCTGTTTTTT. Translated, it gives CASSPGGELFF.

This sequence joins TRBV13 and TRBJ2-2; D gene ambiguous. Germline CDR1 PRHDT, CDR2 FYEKMQ (reference sequence). V lost 7 bases to trimming and J lost 7 bases, with 10 bases between them. The CDR3 has 12 residues. CDR3 coding DNA: TGTGCCAGCACCGTCTCGGGCGGGGAGCTGTTTTTT. Translation: CASTVSGGELFF.

V usage is TRBV2 and J usage is TRBJ2-7; 8 bases are shared with TRBD2. The germline V gene encodes CDR1 SNHLY and CDR2 FYNNEI. Trimming at V came to 3 bases and at J to 3 bases, leaving 4 bases not matched to a gene. CDR3 size: 14 residues. The DNA for the CDR3 is TGTGCCAGCAGTGATCCGCGGGAGGACTACGAGCAGTACTTC. This gives the protein CASSDPREDYEQYF.

This clone was seen only a few times. J is TRBJ1-2 and V is TRBV6-5; TRBD1 matches 11 bases. After removal of 4 bases from V and 7 bases from J, the junction contained 2 bases not matched to a gene. Per germline, CDR1 MNHEY and CDR2 SVGAGI. This CDR3 is built from 13 residues. Written as DNA, the CDR3 is TGTGCCAGCAGTTTCGGGACAGGGGGTGGCTACACCTTC. Amino acids: CASSFGTGGGYTF.

The V gene is TRBV2, the J gene TRBJ2-1, with D hard to call. CDR3 size: 12 residues. Germline V CDR1 and CDR2: SNHLY, FYNNEI. Trimming shortened V by 3 bases and J by 9 bases, and 9 bases separated the two germline ends. For the CDR3, the DNA is TGTGCCAGCAGTGATCCTAATGGTGAGCAGTTCTTC. Amino acids: CASSDPNGEQFF. The full variable domain, rest sourced from reference TRBV2 and TRBJ2-1, is EPEVTQTPSHQVTQMGQEVILRCVPISNHLYFYWYRQILGQKVEFLVSFYNNEISEKSEIFDDQFSVERPDGSNFTLKIRSTKLEDSAMYFCASSDPNGEQFFGPGTRLTVL.

V is TRBV28 and J is TRBJ1-1; TRBD1 matches 10 bases. V gave up 5 bases and J gave up 7 bases; unmatched junction bases: 7. The CDR3 extends over 14 amino acids. Germline CDR1 reads MDHEN; CDR2 reads SYDVKM. In DNA, the CDR3 is TGTGCCAGCAGTCCCGGGACAGGGGTGGATGAAGCTTTCTTT. This codes for CASSPGTGVDEAFF.

J is TRBJ2-7 and V is TRBV27; D is undetermined. From germline, CDR1 is MNHEY and CDR2 SMNVEV (reference sequence). There are 12 residues in the CDR3. With 3 bases removed from V and 3 bases from J, the gap between germline ends came to 6 bases. The CDR3 spells CASSFARYEQYF. CDR3 DNA sequence: TGTGCCAGCAGTTTTGCCCGCTACGAGCAGTACTTC.

This rearrangement joins TRBV2 to TRBJ1-5, with D possibly TRBD1 on 6 matching bases. The CDR3 runs to 15 residues. V lost 1 base to trimming and J lost 7 bases, with 14 bases between them. CDR1 and CDR2 from the germline V gene are SNHLY and FYNNEI. CDR3 in DNA: TGTGCCAGCAGTGAAGTGTGGGGGGCTGGGCAGCCCCAGCATTTT. Protein sequence: CASSEVWGAGQPQHF.